This T cell receptor (beta chain) was identified in a study of post-analysis software for immune sequencing data. Sequencing libraries made from TCR beta cDNA carried unique molecular identifiers. It was from about 0.94 to 9.7 million T cells that 500,000 to 600,000 cDNA molecules came. Via MiXCR, TCRdb re-called the PCR reads, giving one row per CDR3 protein. Among about 620,000 distinct CDR3 sequences listed, about 40% were seen once. V dropped 5 bases and J dropped 2; count of bases not matched to a gene: 12. The germline CDR1 and CDR2 sequences are SGHAT and FQNNGV. The CDR3 runs to 17 residues. To note about this clonotype: Its target is not known.

Study findings and constraints: TRBV5-6, TRBV5-1 and TRBV20-1 were among five TRBV segments more frequent in patients than controls.

Sequencing was carried out using blood. The chain links TRBV11-2 to TRBJ1-1; TRBD1 matches 9 bases. The sequence came from a girl aged 10 to 17 with multiple sclerosis. Here the CDR3 reads CASSDRDRDLGNTEAFF. The CDR3 bases are TGTGCCAGCAGCGACCGGGACAGGGATTTAGGAAACACTGAAGCTTTCTTT.